These 13 T cell receptor beta chains were all obtained from the same sample, sequenced in a study of blood T cells in healthy people across ages. For the second PCR, which ran for roughly 6 to 12 cycles, a sample-barcoded 5' primer and a J-beta primer mix were used. Using its own MiXCR run on the 5' RACE reads, TCRdb lists one record per CDR3 protein. The table has approximately 680,000 distinct CDR3 sequences, approximately 29% seen once. The sequencing input was blood. Receptors originate from an elderly woman in good health.

The chain joins TRBV5-8 to TRBJ1-2, with a possible D match to TRBD1 (5 bases). This CDR3 spans 18 amino acids. Per germline, CDR1 SGHTS and CDR2 YDEGEE. V lost 7 bases and J lost 4, with 29 bases in between. CDR3: CASGQRRRDSFASYGYTF. The CDR3 DNA is TGTGCCAGCGGCCAACGACGCCGAGACAGTTTCGCTTCCTATGGCTACACCTTC.

The table lists this clonotype with a count of one. The chain is built from TRBV7-2 and TRBJ2-5, with D possibly matching TRBD1 (5 bases). The germline gives CDR1 SGHTA, CDR2 FQGNSA. Trimming stripped 2 bases from V and 11 bases from J, with 24 bases between. CDR3 size: 16 residues. CDR3 in amino acids: CASSLSPDSRTGEQYF. In nucleotides, the CDR3 is TGTGCCAGCAGCTTATCCCCCGACAGCCGTACCGGTGAGCAGTACTTC.

There are many counts of this clonotype. The chain uses TRBV6-4 and TRBJ2-7; TRBD1 or TRBD2 may be the D gene (5 bases each). Trimming shortened V by 6 bases and J by 6 bases, and 18 bases separated the two germline ends. The germline V gene has CDR1 MRHNA and CDR2 SNTAGT. This CDR3 has 14 amino acids. The CDR3 spells CASRTGPSIAEQYF. In DNA form, the CDR3 reads TGTGCCAGCAGAACGGGACCCAGCATAGCCGAGCAGTACTTC.

In its sample, this clonotype was seen many times. The chain is built from TRBV9 and TRBJ2-4, with 15 bases identical to TRBD2. Per the germline V gene, CDR1 is SGDLS and CDR2 is YYNGEE. The junction had 4 bases not matched to a gene; V was cut back by 3 bases and J by 6 bases. This CDR3 has 16 residues. This CDR3 reads CASSAGLAGGANIQYF. The CDR3 nucleotides are TGTGCCAGCAGCGCCGGACTAGCGGGGGGGGCAAACATTCAGTACTTC. The whole variable domain, remainder taken from reference TRBV9 and TRBJ2-4, is DSGVTQTPKHLITATGQRVTLRCSPRSGDLSVYWYQQSLDQGLQFLIQYYNGEERAKGNILERFSAQQFPDLHSELNLSSLELGDSALYFCASSAGLAGGANIQYFGAGTRLSVL.

Points on this clonotype: One end of the junction is discordant with germline, which a read error may explain. The V gene is TRBV12-3 or TRBV12-4, the J gene TRBJ2-3; D gene uncertain. The CDR3 runs 12 residues. CDR3 sequence reads: CASRELADAQYF. The CDR3 DNA is TGTGCCAGCAGAGAACTCGCAGATGCGCAGTATTTT.

The J gene is TRBJ2-4, the V gene TRBV20-1; perhaps TRBD2 as D (6 bases). The germline V gene encodes CDR1 DFQATT and CDR2 SNEGSKA (reference sequence). Trimming pared 5 bases from V and 0 bases from J, leaving 17 bases between. The CDR3 is 16 amino acids. Here the CDR3 DNA reads TGCAGTGCTGCGACCGGGGGATCCCTAGCCAAAAACATTCAGTACTTC. It specifies CSAATGGSLAKNIQYF.

This clonotype occurred a few times. The chain recombines TRBV6-5 with TRBJ1-6; the match to TRBD1 covers 8 bases. The CDR3 totals 14 residues. The ends lost 5 bases at V and 3 bases at J; junction bases unmatched: 0. Per the germline V gene, CDR1 is MNHEY and CDR2 is SVGAGI. CDR3 region: CASSTGGYNSPLHF. The CDR3 DNA is TGTGCCAGCAGTACAGGGGGCTATAATTCACCCCTCCACTTT.

The sample holds a few counts of this clonotype. V is TRBV20-1 and J is TRBJ2-3; D gene uncertain. The germline CDR1 and CDR2 sequences are DFQATT and SNEGSKA (reference sequence). The CDR3 spans 14 residues. V was trimmed by 3 bases and J by 0 bases, leaving 10 bases between them. The CDR3 sequence: CSASGYYSTDTQYF. CDR3 DNA sequence: TGCAGTGCTAGCGGGTATTATAGCACAGATACGCAGTATTTT.

The chain employs TRBV20-1 and TRBJ2-1; 9 positions agree with TRBD1. Germline V CDR1 and CDR2: DFQATT, SNEGSKA (reference sequence). The CDR3 sequence is 14 residues long. Losses at the gene ends were 6 bases for V and 3 bases for J; bases not matched to a gene: 6. CDR3 amino acids: CSARDRANYNEQFF. In DNA form, the CDR3 reads TGCAGTGCCAGGGACAGGGCTAACTACAATGAGCAGTTCTTC.

The chain couples TRBV20-1 to TRBJ2-5; 7 bases line up with TRBD2. The assigned J gene may be wrong: the sequence end matches TRBJ2-1 better. This CDR3 spans 14 amino acids. The germline V gene has CDR1 DFQATT and CDR2 SNEGSKA (reference sequence). CDR3 residues: CSAAPPGGEETQFF. The CDR3 coding sequence is TGCAGCGCTGCCCCTCCGGGGGGAGAAGAGACCCAGTTCTTC.

This clonotype showed up just a few times. This may be a read error: a much more frequent sequence differs by one nucleotide. V is TRBV20-1 and J is TRBJ2-5, with 10 bases that match TRBD2. The CDR3 covers 14 residues. Germline loops: CDR1 DFQATT, CDR2 SNEGSKA (reference sequence). Trimming took 2 bases from V and 11 from J; bases not matched to a gene: 11. This CDR3 is CSARKAGGRNEQYF. CDR3 nucleotide sequence: TGCAGTGCTAGAAAAGCGGGGGGGCGGAATGAGCAGTACTTC.

The V call is TRBV7-2, the J call TRBJ2-7; D call uncertain. Per germline, CDR1 SGHTA and CDR2 FQGNSA. V lost 2 bases and J 0 bases, leaving 14 bases between the germline ends. The CDR3 totals 16 residues. CDR3 amino acids: CASSLNGVVSSYEQYF. CDR3 DNA: TGTGCCAGCAGCTTAAATGGTGTGGTAAGCTCCTACGAGCAGTACTTC.

To note about this clonotype: This clone may be a read error of a much larger clone one base away. As the CDR3 is not closed by the conserved phenylalanine or tryptophan, this likely results from a read error. The gene calls are TRBV12-3 or TRBV12-4 and TRBJ1-5, with D unresolved. V lost 7 bases and J lost 0, with 13 bases in between. This CDR3 has 15 amino acids. DNA of the CDR3: TGTGCCAGCACCCTCGGAGTCAATAGCAATCAGCCCCAGCATATT. This translates into CASTLGVNSNQPQHI.